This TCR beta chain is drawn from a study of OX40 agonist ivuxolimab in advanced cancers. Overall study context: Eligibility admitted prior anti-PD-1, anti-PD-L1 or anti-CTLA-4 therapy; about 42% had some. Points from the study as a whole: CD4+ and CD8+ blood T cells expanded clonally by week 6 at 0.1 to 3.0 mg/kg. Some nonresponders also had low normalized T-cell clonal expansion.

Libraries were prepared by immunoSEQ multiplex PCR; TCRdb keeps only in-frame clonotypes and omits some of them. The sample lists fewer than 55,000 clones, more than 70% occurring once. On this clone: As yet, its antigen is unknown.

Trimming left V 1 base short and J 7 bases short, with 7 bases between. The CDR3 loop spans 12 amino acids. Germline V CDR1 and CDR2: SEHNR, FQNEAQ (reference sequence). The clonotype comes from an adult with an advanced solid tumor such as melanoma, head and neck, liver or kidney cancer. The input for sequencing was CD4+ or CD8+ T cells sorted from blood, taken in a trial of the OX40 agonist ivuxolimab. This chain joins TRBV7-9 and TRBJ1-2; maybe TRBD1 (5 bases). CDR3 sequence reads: CASSLGTSGYTF. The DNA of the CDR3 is TGTGCCAGCAGCTTAGGGACAAGTGGCTACACCTTC.